The subject of this entry is one T cell receptor beta chain. As yet, its antigen is unknown. This entry comes from a study of T cell repertoires in cytomegalovirus infection. Across the study: Selection of CMV epitopes for the study included recently identified HLA-C-restricted and well-studied HLA-B-restricted ones. Public signatures in TCR beta pointed to CMV infection and matching HLA type. Overall study findings and caveats: Of the TCR beta families, the public ones yielded a cumulative frequency that identified carriers of CMV plus the relevant HLA.

TCRdb used MiXCR to reprocess the reads, holding one entry per CDR3 protein. The data show approximately 770,000 distinct CDR3 sequences, almost 30% seen once. Germline CDR1 and CDR2: KGHDR and SFDVKD. The CDR3 covers 16 residues. V dropped 4 bases and J dropped 3 bases, with 15 bases sitting between them. Sequencing used cultured CD8+ T cells from PBMCs, obtained from culture after CMV antigen stimulation. The J gene is TRBJ2-1, the V gene TRBV24-1, with a weak D call TRBD1 (5 bases). This TCR was recovered from a human donor in good health (CMV status not recorded). Some clones in this sample may be carry-over from other donors' samples. For the CDR3, the DNA is TGTGCCACCAGTGACCGACAGACCCATCACTACAATGAGCAGTTCTTC. Translation gives CATSDRQTHHYNEQFF.